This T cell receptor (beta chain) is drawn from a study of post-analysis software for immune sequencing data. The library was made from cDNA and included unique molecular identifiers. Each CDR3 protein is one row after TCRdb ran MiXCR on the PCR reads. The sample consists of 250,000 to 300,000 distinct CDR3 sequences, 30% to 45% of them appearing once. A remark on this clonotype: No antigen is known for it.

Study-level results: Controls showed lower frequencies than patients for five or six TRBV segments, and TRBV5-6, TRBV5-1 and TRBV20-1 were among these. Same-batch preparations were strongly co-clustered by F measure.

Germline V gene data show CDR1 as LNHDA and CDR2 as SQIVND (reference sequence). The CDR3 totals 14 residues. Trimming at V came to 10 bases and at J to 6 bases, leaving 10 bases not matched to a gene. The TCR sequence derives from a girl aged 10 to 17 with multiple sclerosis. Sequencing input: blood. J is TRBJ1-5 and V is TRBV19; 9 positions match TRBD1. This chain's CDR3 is CATKQGAGSQPQHF. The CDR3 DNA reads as TGTGCCACCAAACAGGGGGCGGGGAGTCAGCCCCAGCATTTT.